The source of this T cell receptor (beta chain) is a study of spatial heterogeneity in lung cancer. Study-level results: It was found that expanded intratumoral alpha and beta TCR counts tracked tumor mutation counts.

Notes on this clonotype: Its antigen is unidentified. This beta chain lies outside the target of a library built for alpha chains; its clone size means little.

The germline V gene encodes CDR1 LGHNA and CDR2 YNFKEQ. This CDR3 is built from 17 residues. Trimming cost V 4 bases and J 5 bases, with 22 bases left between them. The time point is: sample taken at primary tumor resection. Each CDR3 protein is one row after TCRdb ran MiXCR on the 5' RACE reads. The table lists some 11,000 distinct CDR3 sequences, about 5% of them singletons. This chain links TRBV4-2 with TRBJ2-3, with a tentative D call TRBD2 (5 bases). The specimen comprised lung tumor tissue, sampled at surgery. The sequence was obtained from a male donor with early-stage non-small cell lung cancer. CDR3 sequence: CASSRAQAARAEDTQYF. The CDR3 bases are TGTGCCAGCAGCCGTGCCCAAGCGGCTAGAGCGGAAGATACGCAGTATTTT.